These 24 T cell receptor beta chains came from one sample sequenced in a study of type 1 and type 2 diabetes patients. Amplification started from genomic DNA. Multiplex PCR with 30 forward and 13 reverse primers amplified the TCR beta CDR3. TCRdb re-called the multiplex PCR reads through MiXCR, storing one row per CDR3 protein. The repertoire holds under 300,000 distinct CDR3 sequences, with approximately 45% as singletons. The sample taken for sequencing was peripheral blood mononuclear cells (PBMCs). These receptors all stem from a man aged 18 to 29 with type 2 diabetes.

This clonotype has just one count. The rearrangement uses TRBV6-1 and TRBJ1-4; tentatively, D is TRBD1 (6 bases). The CDR3 contains 14 residues. Germline loops: CDR1 MNHNS, CDR2 SASEGT. Trimming removed 1 base at V and 8 bases at J, with 11 bases between. The CDR3 DNA sequence: TGTGCCAGCAGTGAAGTACAGGGAGGAGAAAAACTGTTTTTT. Translating it yields CASSEVQGGEKLFF.

This clonotype was observed a few times. CDR3 sequence (DNA): TGTGCCAGTAGTACCACAGGAGGGACCGGGGCCAACGTCCTGACTTTC. Protein sequence: CASSTTGGTGANVLTF. This rearrangement joins TRBV19 to TRBJ2-6; possible D gene TRBD2, 6 bases. V was trimmed by 4 bases and J by 4 bases, leaving 14 bases between them. The V gene's germline CDR1 is LNHDA and CDR2 SQIVND (reference sequence). The CDR3 contains 16 residues. Together with reference TRBV19 and TRBJ2-6, the CDR3 gives the full variable domain: DGGITQSPKYLFRKEGQNVTLSCEQNLNHDAMYWYRQDPGQGLRLIYYSQIVNDFQKGDIAEGYSVSREKKESFPLTVTSAQKNPTAFYLCASSTTGGTGANVLTFGAGSRLTVL.

In this sample, this clonotype turned up a few times. The V call is TRBV19, the J call TRBJ1-5; D may be TRBD1 (6 bases). The CDR3 runs to 13 residues. Per germline, CDR1 LNHDA and CDR2 SQIVND (reference sequence). The V gene lost 8 bases and the J gene lost 4 bases, with 12 bases spanning the gap. CDR3 sequence reads: CASDQGTNQPQHF. The CDR3 DNA reads TGTGCCAGTGATCAGGGGACGAATCAGCCCCAGCATTTT.

The chain employs TRBV6-6 and TRBJ2-2; TRBD1 matches 8 bases. V was clipped by 1 base and J by 1 base; unmatched bases: 5. The germline gives CDR1 MNHNY, CDR2 SVGAGI (reference sequence). The CDR3 extends over 17 amino acids. The CDR3, as DNA: TGTGCCAGCAGTTACTTACCCGACAGGGGGAACACCGGGGAGCTGTTTTTT. Its protein is CASSYLPDRGNTGELFF.

This rearrangement joins TRBV19 to TRBJ2-5; D is possibly TRBD1 or TRBD2 (5 bases each). The CDR3 contains 14 residues. Trimming shortened V by 9 bases and J by 1 base, and 15 bases separated the two germline ends. Germline V gene data show CDR1 as LNHDA and CDR2 as SQIVND (reference sequence). Here the CDR3 reads CASRSRDLQETQYF. The CDR3 DNA follows: TGTGCCAGCCGAAGCCGGGACCTCCAAGAGACCCAGTACTTC.

The sample holds a few counts of this clonotype. The chain uses TRBV20-1 and TRBJ2-2; the D is unclear. V was cut by 0 bases and J by 0 bases, with 8 bases left in between. Germline CDR1 and CDR2: DFQATT and SNEGSKA (reference sequence). The CDR3 has 15 residues. The CDR3 region is CSARDLTTNTGELFF. DNA of the CDR3: TGCAGTGCTAGAGATCTGACAACGAACACCGGGGAGCTGTTTTTT.

The V call is TRBV27, the J call TRBJ2-1; 13 bases line up with TRBD2. CDR3 length equals 19 residues. The V segment lost 3 bases and the J segment 7 bases; nucleotides outside the gene matches: 15. The germline V gene has CDR1 MNHEY and CDR2 SMNVEV (reference sequence). The CDR3 DNA sequence: TGTGCCAGCAGTTTCCCCCCTTCAACTAGCGGGAGGGCCTTGAATGAGCAGTTCTTC. This gives the protein CASSFPPSTSGRALNEQFF.

This clonotype was observed a handful of times. A junction boundary mismatches the germline segment, possibly from a read error. The chain is built from TRBV2 and TRBJ2-3, with a possible D match to TRBD2 (5 bases). Germline CDR1 reads SNHLY; CDR2 reads FYNNEI. The CDR3 consists of 12 residues. The CDR3 DNA is TGTGCCAGCACTGAACGGGAAGATACGCAGTATTTT. Its translation: CASTEREDTQYF.

This clonotype has more than one count but fewer than ten. CDR3 DNA sequence: TGTGCCAGCAGCTCCAGAAAGTACCAAGAGACCCAGTACTTC. It codes for CASSSRKYQETQYF. The chain combines TRBV7-2 with TRBJ2-5; D is undetermined. Germline values: CDR1 SGHTA, CDR2 FQGNSA. The CDR3 covers 14 residues. The V and J ends lost 4 bases and 0 bases respectively, with 9 bases between them.

At least ten counts were recorded for this clonotype. V is TRBV2 and J is TRBJ1-1, with D perhaps matching TRBD1 (5 bases). This CDR3 contains 13 residues. V was shortened by 9 bases and J by 0 bases, with 11 bases between the two germline ends. CDR1 and CDR2 from the germline V gene are SNHLY and FYNNEI. DNA for the CDR3: TGTGCCAGAATGACAGAGATGAACACTGAAGCTTTCTTT. Protein: CARMTEMNTEAFF.

J is TRBJ2-7 and V is TRBV7-2; the D gene could be TRBD1 or TRBD2 (5 bases each). CDR1 is SGHTA, CDR2 FQGNSA, per germline. Trimming removed 3 bases from V and 6 bases from J, with 9 bases in between. There are 12 residues in the CDR3. The CDR3 reads CASSFGTAEQYF. In DNA form, the CDR3 reads TGTGCCAGCAGCTTTGGGACGGCCGAGCAGTACTTC.

Worth noting for this clonotype: Given the absence of the conserved phenylalanine or tryptophan at the CDR3 end, a read error is likely. The limits of the CDR3 on the DNA are not certain, so only TCRdb's listed CDR3 is given. The chain links TRBV7-2 to TRBJ2-1; the D call TRBD2 from the table was never checked on the DNA. Germline V gene data show CDR1 as SGHTA and CDR2 as FQGNSA. Including both end residues, the CDR3 is 15 amino acids long. The CDR3 sequence is CASSVEPSPPDGEFL.

Worth noting for this clonotype: The germline gene is not matched at one end of the junction; a read error may be the cause. The chain couples TRBV14 to TRBJ2-3, with 8 bases lining up with TRBD2. The CDR3 totals 18 residues. Germline CDR1 reads SGHDN; CDR2 reads FVKESK. The CDR3 reads CASSQKTGAGVGTDTQYF. CDR3 DNA sequence: TGCGCCAGCAGCCAAAAAACGGGAGCGGGAGTAGGCACAGATACGCAGTATTTT.

A few counts support this clonotype. The chain links TRBV27 to TRBJ2-7, with 8 bases that match TRBD2. Germline CDR1 reads MNHEY; CDR2 reads SMNVEV (reference sequence). The CDR3 spans 13 residues. Germline trimming cut 3 bases from V and 5 bases from J; bases unmatched to any gene: 3. The CDR3 nucleotides are TGTGCCAGCAGTTTGACGGGAGGGAACGAGCAGTACTTC. Translating gives CASSLTGGNEQYF.

This clonotype was seen repeatedly, ten times or more. J is TRBJ1-1 and V is TRBV2; D not resolved. This CDR3 region has 11 residues. The germline V and J ends were trimmed by 6 bases and 7 bases, with 9 bases remaining between them. Germline loops: CDR1 SNHLY, CDR2 FYNNEI. Written as DNA, the CDR3 is TGTGCCAGCAGCGCTGCGGGTGAAGCTTTCTTT. Its translation is CASSAAGEAFF.

In this sample, this clonotype turned up many times. The chain has TRBV30 and TRBJ2-5; D is unclear. Per germline, CDR1 GTSNPN and CDR2 SVGIG (reference sequence). V was clipped by 6 bases and J by 2 bases, with 10 bases between them. This CDR3 is 12 amino acids long. The CDR3 here is CACSDVQETQYF. The CDR3 DNA reads as TGTGCCTGCTCGGACGTACAAGAGACCCAGTACTTC.

For this clonotype: A clone one base away is much larger, so this may be a read error. In this CDR3 the conserved last residue, phenylalanine or tryptophan, is missing, so a read error is likely. The V gene is TRBV19, the J gene TRBJ2-7; D gene unclear. The CDR3 sequence is 13 residues long. The V gene's germline CDR1 is LNHDA and CDR2 SQIVND (reference sequence). The ends were cut back, 1 base at V and 6 bases at J, with 10 bases in the middle. CDR3 region: CASSIVALGEQYC. CDR3 in DNA: TGTGCCAGTAGTATAGTGGCCCTGGGCGAGCAGTACTGC.

V is TRBV6-5 and J is TRBJ2-1; TRBD2 might be the D (5 bases). The CDR3 is made up of 12 amino acids. V was shortened by 7 bases and J by 5 bases, with 9 bases between the two germline ends. Germline V CDR1 and CDR2: MNHEY, SVGAGI. The CDR3 coding sequence is TGTGCCAGCAACCGGGGTGACAATGAGCAGTTCTTC. Protein: CASNRGDNEQFF.

The chain links TRBV7-9 to TRBJ1-6; possible D gene TRBD1, 5 bases. Germline CDR1 is SEHNR and CDR2 is FQNEAQ (reference sequence). The CDR3 runs to 15 residues. V was clipped by 5 bases and J by 7 bases, with 15 bases between them. The CDR3 sequence: CASSPDDGANSPLHF. The CDR3 DNA sequence: TGTGCCAGCAGCCCAGACGACGGGGCGAATTCACCCCTCCACTTT. Combining the CDR3 with reference TRBV7-9 and TRBJ1-6 gives the whole variable domain DTGVSQNPRHKITKRGQNVTFRCDPISEHNRLYWYRQTLGQGPEFLTYFQNEAQLEKSRLLSDRFSAERPKGSFSTLEIQRTEQGDSAMYLCASSPDDGANSPLHFGNGTRLTVT.

This clonotype appeared many times. The V gene is TRBV7-6, the J gene TRBJ1-2; D not resolved. The CDR3 contains 13 residues. V lost 5 bases and J 4 bases, leaving 11 bases between the germline ends. CDR1 and CDR2 (germline): SGHVS, FNYEAQ. CDR3 nucleotides: TGTGCCAGCAGCAGGGAGGAGGGCTATGGCTACACCTTC. It is translated as CASSREEGYGYTF. Complete variable domain (other parts from reference TRBV7-6 and TRBJ1-2): GAGVSQSPRYKVTKRGQDVALRCDPISGHVSLYWYRQALGQGPEFLTYFNYEAQQDKSGLPNDRFSAERPEGSISTLTIQRTEQRDSAMYRCASSREEGYGYTFGSGTRLTVV.

This sequence joins TRBV19 and TRBJ1-2; 9 bases agree with TRBD1. CDR3 length: 15 amino acids. With 6 bases clipped from V and 8 bases from J, the junction kept 13 bases outside the gene matches. The germline V gene encodes CDR1 LNHDA and CDR2 SQIVND (reference sequence). CDR3 DNA sequence: TGTGCCAGTAGGCAGACCGGGACAGGGAGGGGCGGCTACACCTTC. This codes for CASRQTGTGRGGYTF. Drawing the rest from reference TRBV19 and TRBJ1-2, the complete variable domain is DGGITQSPKYLFRKEGQNVTLSCEQNLNHDAMYWYRQDPGQGLRLIYYSQIVNDFQKGDIAEGYSVSREKKESFPLTVTSAQKNPTAFYLCASRQTGTGRGGYTFGSGTRLTVV.

The chain recombines TRBV29-1 with TRBJ1-2, with D unclear. This CDR3 is built from 12 residues. Germline CDR1 SQVTM, CDR2 ANQGSEA. V dropped 4 bases and J dropped 4 bases, with 10 bases sitting between them. The CDR3, as DNA: TGCAGCGTTGGAGACCCTAGCTATGGCTACACCTTC. This codes for CSVGDPSYGYTF.

Concerning this clonotype: One junction end disagrees with the germline gene, perhaps due to a read error. The J gene is TRBJ2-7, the V gene TRBV7-7; the D gene could be TRBD1 or TRBD2 (5 bases each). The J call may be in error: the DNA end matches TRBJ2-1 better. The CDR3 has 13 residues. Germline CDR1 and CDR2: SSHAT and FNYEAQ (reference sequence). The CDR3 DNA reads TGTGCTAGCAGCTTCGCCGAGGGGTACGAGCAGTTCTTC. Translating gives CASSFAEGYEQFF.

The chain joins TRBV6-2 or TRBV6-3 to TRBJ2-5; D is undetermined. Germline V gives CDR1 MNHEY, CDR2 SVGEGT. V lost 6 bases to trimming and J lost 2 bases, with 7 bases between them. This CDR3 region has 12 residues. The CDR3 protein is CASRNPQETQYF. The CDR3 DNA is TGTGCCAGCAGAAACCCGCAAGAGACCCAGTACTTC.